This T cell receptor beta chain was captured in a study of early T cells in non-severe SARS-CoV-2 infection (dated by TCRdb to the early 2020s). In the study overall: Because TCR sequencing relied on bulk RNA taken from unsorted whole blood, pairing of alpha and beta chains was not possible. Broader findings and caveats from the paper: Matching against VDJdb was skewed toward anti-spike CD8 responses, likely underestimated virus-specific expansions, and missed private and CD4 specificities.

From cysteine to phenylalanine, the CDR3 is 14 amino acids long. Only the CDR3 region is kept as DNA, spanning 42 bases read in frame from base 1. Sequences SGDLS (CDR1) and YYNGEE (CDR2) are obtained from the germline V gene. Relative to germline, V is 3 bases shorter and J is 0 bases shorter, with 7 bases between their ends. A case-control design nested within a healthcare worker cohort in London, UK, was used, with weekly nasopharyngeal swab PCR tests and blood sampling performed. Healthcare workers were enrolled in the week of the UK lockdown, from 23 to 31 March 2020, and were followed every week for up to roughly 16 weeks. With regard to this clonotype: Its antigen remains unidentified. Base qualities are missing; no much larger clone stands one base away.

Library preparation employed 5' RACE. The sequencer listed for this sample is NextSeq 500. To correct for sequencing error and PCR bias, the TCR library protocol tagged individual cDNA molecules with unique molecular identifiers. Both TCR alpha and beta chains were sequenced, and tight co-correlation was observed between alpha and beta sequence abundances in each sample. As for the authors' bioinformatics: Decombinator V4 was used to annotate the V gene, J gene and CDR3 of the TCR sequences. TCRs were defined as expanded if a significant change between any two time points was detected under a Poisson model with p below 0.0001. Abundances of TCRs were expressed as counts per million after normalisation to the total number of TCRs sequenced in each sample. TRAV1-2 paired with TRAJ12, TRAJ20 or TRAJ33 defined MAIT TCRs, while TRAV10 paired with TRAJ18 defined iNKT TCRs. VDJdb, accessed 1 November 2021, was searched for CMV, EBV and SARS-CoV-2 annotated TCRs, with TCRs annotated for multiple antigens excluded. TCRdb cleaned the public reads at Q25 with fastp, built clones with MiXCR and kept in-frame beta chains. Each CDR3 protein gets just one entry, which takes the most common genes and DNA from the rows behind it. The V and J calls shown here were made by TCRdb, not taken from the authors' results. The sample includes around 50,000 distinct CDR3 sequences, with 10% to 15% observed a single time. The ten largest clones capture 9.1% of the sample.

The clonotype comes from an adult who was a healthcare worker with PCR-confirmed SARS-CoV-2 infection or an uninfected control (not recorded which). The sequencing input was whole blood. Recombination linked TRBV9 to TRBJ1-3; no D gene call is confident. The DNA reads as follows: TGTGCCAGCAGCGAGAGTGGCTCTGGAAACACCATATATTTT. This sequence encodes CASSESGSGNTIYF.